This is a list of T cell receptor beta chains from one sample in a study of OX40 agonist ivuxolimab in advanced cancers. Assay used: immunoSEQ multiplex PCR; TCRdb lists only in-frame clones, some missing. This sample has 65,000 to 90,000 clones, with around 84% found just once. The sequences come from CD4+ or CD8+ T cells sorted from blood, collected in a trial of the OX40 agonist ivuxolimab. Receptor source: an adult with an advanced solid tumor such as melanoma, head and neck, liver or kidney cancer. Both conserved end residues are part of each CDR3. D genes are given only for firm matches. Some rows have no size entry. The others give once, few or many, or a class for an expanded clone.

clone size | J gene | D gene | V gene | CDR3 protein | CDR3 DNA
NA | TRBJ2-2 | NA | TRBV7-6 | CASSTQPQAGSRTGELFF | TGTGCCAGCAGCACCCAACCTCAGGCGGGTAGTAGAACCGGGGAGCTGTTTTTT
NA | TRBJ1-3 | NA | TRBV9 | CASSVETSGNTIYF | TGTGCCAGCAGCGTAGAAACCTCTGGAAACACCATATATTTT
NA | TRBJ1-4 | NA | TRBV6-5 | CASSEGRTNEKLFF | TGTGCCAGCAGTGAGGGCAGAACTAATGAAAAACTGTTTTTT
NA | TRBJ2-5 | TRBD1 | TRBV7-2 | CASSLADRGGETQYF | TGTGCCAGCAGCTTAGCGGACAGGGGCGGGGAGACCCAGTACTTC
NA | TRBJ1-4 | NA | TRBV9 | CASSVTGKEKLFF | TGTGCCAGCAGCGTCACGGGGAAAGAAAAACTGTTTTTT
NA | TRBJ2-5 | NA | TRBV7-2 | CASSFSGQRKTQYF | TGTGCCAGCAGCTTCTCCGGACAGAGAAAGACCCAGTACTTC
NA | TRBJ2-7 | NA | TRBV19 | CASSPKSGASTFYEQYF | TGTGCCAGTAGTCCTAAGTCAGGGGCCAGCACCTTCTACGAGCAGTACTTC
few | TRBJ1-6 | NA | TRBV5-6 | CASSFPSSPLHF | TGTGCCAGCAGCTTCCCCAGTTCACCCCTCCACTTT
NA | TRBJ1-5 | NA | TRBV2 | CASRRTEPQHF | TGTGCCAGCAGGAGGACCGAACCCCAGCATTTT
NA | TRBJ2-3 | NA | TRBV18 | CASSLGPPGTDTQYF | TGTGCCAGCTCCCTAGGACCGCCGGGAACAGATACGCAGTATTTT
NA | TRBJ1-2 | NA | TRBV4-3 | CASSQSMISHGYTF | TGCGCCAGCAGCCAATCCATGATTTCCCATGGCTACACCTTC
NA | TRBJ2-1 | NA | TRBV11-2 | CASSLVLGAPNEQFF | TGTGCCAGCAGCTTAGTTTTGGGGGCGCCGAATGAGCAGTTCTTC
NA | TRBJ2-7 | NA | TRBV28 | CASRVGTFYEQYF | TGTGCCAGCAGGGTAGGGACTTTCTACGAGCAGTACTTC
NA | TRBJ2-3 | TRBD2 | TRBV4-1 | CASSQDSGRTTSTDTQYF | TGCGCCAGCAGCCAAGATAGCGGGAGAACGACTAGCACAGATACGCAGTATTTT
NA | TRBJ2-2 | NA | TRBV27 | CASKAGAHSGELFF | TGTGCCAGCAAAGCCGGGGCTCATAGCGGGGAGCTGTTTTTT
few | TRBJ2-5 | TRBD2 | TRBV7-6 | CASSSDIAGKETQYF | TGTGCCAGCAGCTCGGATATAGCGGGGAAAGAGACCCAGTACTTC
NA | TRBJ1-1 | NA | TRBV2 | CASSEDGKTEAFF | TGTGCCAGCAGTGAGGATGGGAAGACAGAAGCTTTCTTT
NA | TRBJ2-5 | TRBD2 | TRBV29-1 | CSVEDSGETQYF | TGCAGCGTTGAAGATAGCGGGGAGACCCAGTACTTC
NA | TRBJ1-3 | NA | TRBV25-1 | CASSSSGTSSGNTIYF | TGTGCCAGCAGCTCTTCCGGGACAAGCTCTGGAAACACCATATATTTT
NA | TRBJ1-1 | NA | TRBV7-3 | CASSLLLGVLTEAFF | TGTGCCAGCAGCTTACTCCTCGGCGTCCTCACTGAAGCTTTCTTT